These 17 T cell receptor beta chains were all obtained from the same sample, sequenced in a study of T cell clonotyping in hematopoietic cell transplantation. The data were produced by immunoSEQ multiplex PCR, yet TCRdb's version contains in-frame clones alone and is incomplete. The sample shows more than 15,000 clones, about two thirds of them seen only once. Source: PBMCs, taken 30 days after allogeneic stem cell transplant. The receptors stem from a male patient aged 45-60 years who had an allogeneic stem cell transplant from an unrelated donor, so T cells may come from the graft donor. Some clones in this sample may be carry-over from other donors' samples.

The genes are TRBV6-6 and TRBJ1-4, with D maybe TRBD1 (6 bases). The CDR3 totals 14 residues. V was trimmed by 7 bases and J by 5 bases, leaving 14 bases between them. CDR1 is MNHNY and CDR2 is SVGAGI in the germline V gene (reference sequence). The CDR3 sequence is CASTNWQGNEKLFF. The CDR3, as DNA: TGTGCCAGCACCAACTGGCAGGGGAATGAAAAACTGTTTTTT.

CDR3 DNA sequence: TGCGCCAGCAGTCAATCGGGACCCCAGAGGGAGACCCAGTACTTC. It specifies CASSQSGPQRETQYF. The rearrangement joins TRBV23-1 to TRBJ2-5, with D perhaps assigned TRBD1 or TRBD2 (5 bases each). TRBV23-1 is marked as an open reading frame, function uncertain. There are 15 residues in the CDR3. V gave up 0 bases and J gave up 5 bases, with 13 bases separating them.

The table lists this clone with a few counts. V and J are TRBV4-1 and TRBJ1-1; 8 nucleotides line up with TRBD1. Trimming cost V 5 bases and J 1 base; bases outside gene matches: 9. CDR3 length: 16 residues. Germline CDR1 reads MGHRA; CDR2 reads YSYEKL. The CDR3 is CASSDNWTGRNTEAFF. The CDR3 nucleotides read TGCGCCAGCAGCGATAATTGGACAGGGAGGAACACTGAAGCTTTCTTT.

Only one count was recorded for this clone. CDR3: CASSFGVLANPEDTGELFF. CDR3 nucleotides: TGTGCCAGCAGTTTTGGGGTGCTAGCGAACCCGGAAGACACCGGGGAGCTGTTTTTT. This chain uses TRBV28 with TRBJ2-2; tentative D call: TRBD2 (6 bases). The V end was cut by 3 bases, the J end by 3 bases, with 23 bases between. The CDR3 consists of 19 residues. Germline V gene lookup returns CDR1 MDHEN and CDR2 SYDVKM.

The genes are TRBV27 and TRBJ1-1; 7 bases match TRBD1. V was clipped by 2 bases and J by 8 bases; unmatched bases: 5. The germline CDR1 and CDR2 sequences are MNHEY and SMNVEV (reference sequence). The CDR3 length is 13 residues. The CDR3 sequence: CASSLGDSFEAFF. CDR3 bases: TGTGCCAGCAGTTTAGGGGACAGCTTCGAAGCTTTCTTT.

V and J are TRBV7-9 and TRBJ1-1; D may be TRBD1 (6 bases). Trimming took 2 bases from V and 3 from J, leaving 10 bases between them. This CDR3 contains 14 residues. Germline CDR1 is SEHNR and CDR2 is FQNEAQ (reference sequence). The CDR3 sequence is CASSLLAGDTEAFF. The CDR3 DNA sequence: TGTGCCAGCAGCTTACTGGCAGGGGACACTGAAGCTTTCTTT.

V is TRBV2 and J is TRBJ2-5; 7 nucleotides align to TRBD1. With 7 bases clipped from V and 5 bases from J, the junction kept 10 bases outside the gene matches. Per the germline V gene, CDR1 is SNHLY and CDR2 is FYNNEI. The CDR3 consists of 14 residues. CDR3 sequence (DNA): TGTGCCAGCATAGACAGGGTGCTGTTGGAGACCCAGTACTTC. This encodes CASIDRVLLETQYF.

J is TRBJ1-1 and V is TRBV6-5; tentative D call: TRBD1 (5 bases). There are 15 residues in the CDR3. Germline V CDR1 and CDR2: MNHEY, SVGAGI. The germline V and J ends were trimmed by 7 bases and 1 base, with 16 bases remaining between them. The CDR3 sequence: CASKPAGERNTEAFF. CDR3 sequence (DNA): TGTGCCAGCAAACCCGCGGGGGAAAGGAACACTGAAGCTTTCTTT.

This clone has a handful of counts. The junction shows a germline mismatch at one end, possibly a read error. The chain couples TRBV30 to TRBJ1-5; D call uncertain. The CDR3 is made up of 15 amino acids. Germline V gene data show CDR1 as GTSNPN and CDR2 as SVGIG (reference sequence). The CDR3 DNA sequence: TGTGCCTGGAGTGTACGGTTGGGGAGCAGTCAGCCCCAGCATTTT. Its protein product is CAWSVRLGSSQPQHF.

This clone occurred a few times. The V and J genes are TRBV19 and TRBJ2-3; D not resolved. The germline CDR1 and CDR2 sequences are LNHDA and SQIVND (reference sequence). CDR3 length: 11 amino acids. The ends were cut back, 7 bases at V and 2 bases at J, with 4 bases in the middle. This CDR3 reads CASMHTDTQYF. CDR3 nucleotide sequence: TGTGCCAGTATGCACACAGATACGCAGTATTTT.

This clone is labeled as medium-sized. The chain is built from TRBV5-1 and TRBJ1-5, with TRBD1 as a possible D gene (6 bases). The CDR3 spans 14 residues. Germline values: CDR1 SGHRS, CDR2 YFSETQ. With 2 bases removed from V and 4 bases from J, the gap between germline ends came to 10 bases. CDR3 DNA sequence: TGCGCCAGCAGCTTAGGGACACCTAATCAGCCCCAGCATTTT. It encodes CASSLGTPNQPQHF.

The chain carries TRBV28 and TRBJ1-1, with 8 bases lining up with TRBD1. The CDR3 has 13 amino acids. V was pared by 6 bases and J by 3 bases, with 3 bases of the junction left unmatched. The germline V gene has CDR1 MDHEN and CDR2 SYDVKM. CDR3: CASSTTGDTEAFF. The CDR3 coding sequence is TGTGCCAGCAGCACGACAGGGGACACTGAAGCTTTCTTT.

The rearrangement uses TRBV29-1 and TRBJ2-1, with 7 bases aligning to TRBD1. V was pared by 6 bases and J by 4 bases, with 9 bases of the junction left unmatched. The CDR3 spans 14 residues. The germline V gene has CDR1 SQVTM and CDR2 ANQGSEA. The CDR3 loop is CSVSTGQGYNEQFF. CDR3 nucleotides: TGCAGCGTGTCGACAGGGCAAGGTTACAATGAGCAGTTCTTC.

The gene calls are TRBV29-1 and TRBJ2-2; D possibly corresponds to TRBD1 (7 bases). CDR3 length: 13 residues. CDR1 is SQVTM and CDR2 is ANQGSEA in the germline V gene. Trimming took 4 bases from V and 4 from J, leaving 10 bases between them. The CDR3 loop reads CSVAQGGTGELFF. As DNA, the CDR3 is TGCAGCGTTGCCCAGGGGGGCACCGGGGAGCTGTTTTTT.

J is TRBJ2-3 and V is TRBV5-6; D is uncertain. The ends were cut back, 6 bases at V and 3 bases at J, with 8 bases in the middle. The CDR3 is made up of 12 amino acids. The V gene's germline CDR1 is SGHDT and CDR2 YYEEEE. CDR3 bases: TGTGCCAGCACCCTTGGGACAGATACGCAGTATTTT. Translation gives CASTLGTDTQYF.

The chain employs TRBV30 and TRBJ2-5; D is unresolved. The J call may be mistaken, given a closer DNA end match to TRBJ2-7. Germline-derived CDR1 and CDR2 are GTSNPN and SVGIG (reference sequence). The CDR3 is 13 residues long. The CDR3 coding sequence is TGTGCCTGGAGTGTAAATGCCCCGTACGAGCAGTACTTC. It encodes CAWSVNAPYEQYF.

This rearrangement joins TRBV30 to TRBJ2-7; D gene uncertain. Trimming removed 1 base at V and 2 bases at J, with 3 bases between. There are 11 residues in the CDR3. Germline CDR1 GTSNPN, CDR2 SVGIG (reference sequence). The chain's CDR3 is CAWSGAYEQYF. DNA of the CDR3: TGTGCCTGGAGTGGGGCCTACGAGCAGTACTTC.